The rows below give T cell receptor beta chains drawn from one sample of a study of glioma-infiltrating T cells. One entry per CDR3 protein results from TCRdb running MiXCR on the multiplex PCR reads. The profile covers around 130,000 distinct CDR3 sequences, with about 22% appearing a single time and 27% taken by the ten largest. The sequenced sample consisted of glioma tissue, nonneoplastic brain tissue, or PBMCs (not recorded which). Receptors were obtained from a human donor with low-grade glioma or glioblastoma, undergoing nonglioma brain surgery, or in good health (not recorded which). CDR3s include the opening cysteine and the closing phenylalanine or tryptophan. The order of the fields is J gene, D gene, clone size, V gene, CDR3 DNA, CDR3 protein. A D gene is named only where the DNA matches it firmly. Some rows have no size entry. The others give once, few or many, or a class for an expanded clone.

J gene: TRBJ2-3
D gene: TRBD2
clone size: many
V gene: TRBV2
CDR3 DNA: TGTGCCAGCAGCCGACTAGCCAGCACAGATACGCAGTATTTT
CDR3 protein: CASSRLASTDTQYF

J gene: TRBJ2-3
D gene: -
clone size: -
V gene: TRBV28
CDR3 DNA: TGTGCCAGCAGTGCCGCAAACCCTGCCCTCACAGATACGCAGTATTTT
CDR3 protein: CASSAANPALTDTQYF

J gene: TRBJ1-1
D gene: TRBD1
clone size: -
V gene: TRBV9
CDR3 DNA: TGTGCCAGCAGCGCCCGACAGGGACTTTCTGAAGCTTTCTTT
CDR3 protein: CASSARQGLSEAFF

J gene: TRBJ2-4
D gene: -
clone size: -
V gene: TRBV18
CDR3 DNA: TGTGCCAGCTCACCACCAGACAGGGCCAAAAACATTCAGTACTTC
CDR3 protein: CASSPPDRAKNIQYF

J gene: TRBJ1-1
D gene: -
clone size: many
V gene: TRBV6-1
CDR3 DNA: TGTGCCAGCAGTTATGGTGACGGGAACACTGAAGCTTTCTTT
CDR3 protein: CASSYGDGNTEAFF

J gene: TRBJ2-1
D gene: -
clone size: many
V gene: TRBV6-1
CDR3 DNA: TGTGCCAGCAGGGGGCGTCACAATGAGCAGTTCTTC
CDR3 protein: CASRGRHNEQFF

J gene: TRBJ2-3
D gene: TRBD2
clone size: many
V gene: TRBV10-3
CDR3 DNA: TGTGCCATCAGCCCGGGGGGGGCAGATACGCAGTATTTT
CDR3 protein: CAISPGGADTQYF

J gene: TRBJ1-5
D gene: -
clone size: many
V gene: TRBV20-1
CDR3 DNA: TGCAGTGCTCTCCCCGACGGAATGACCGATCAGCCCCAGCATTTT
CDR3 protein: CSALPDGMTDQPQHF

J gene: TRBJ1-1
D gene: TRBD1
clone size: few
V gene: TRBV6-1
CDR3 DNA: TGTGCCAGCAGCCCCACCGGGCAGGGGGGGAACACTGAAGCTTTCTTT
CDR3 protein: CASSPTGQGGNTEAFF

J gene: TRBJ2-1
D gene: -
clone size: many
V gene: TRBV7-2
CDR3 DNA: TGTGCCAGCAGCTTTAGAGGTGGGGGGACGGAGAATGAGCAGTTCTTC
CDR3 protein: CASSFRGGGTENEQFF

J gene: TRBJ1-4
D gene: -
clone size: -
V gene: TRBV2
CDR3 DNA: TGTGCCAGCAGTGAACCTAGGGCAAGAGGTGAAAAACTGTTTTTT
CDR3 protein: CASSEPRARGEKLFF

J gene: TRBJ2-3
D gene: TRBD2
clone size: -
V gene: TRBV7-2
CDR3 DNA: TGTGCCAGCAGCTTCAGCGGGGGGGGGGTGGATACGCAGTATTTT
CDR3 protein: CASSFSGGGVDTQYF

J gene: TRBJ1-6
D gene: TRBD1
clone size: many
V gene: TRBV7-8
CDR3 DNA: TGTGCCAGCAGCTTAGGGGGTGGACAGGGCTCTTACTCCTATAATTCACCCCTCCACTTT
CDR3 protein: CASSLGGGQGSYSYNSPLHF

J gene: TRBJ2-1
D gene: TRBD2
clone size: -
V gene: TRBV10-2
CDR3 DNA: TGCGCCAGCAGTGGGTCGCGGGGGTCAGGCGATGAGCAGTTCTTC
CDR3 protein: CASSGSRGSGDEQFF

J gene: TRBJ2-5
D gene: -
clone size: -
V gene: TRBV27
CDR3 DNA: TGTGCCAGCAGCCCCGCAGGGGTACCTAAGAGGGCCCAGTACTTC
CDR3 protein: CASSPAGVPKRAQYF

J gene: TRBJ2-5
D gene: -
clone size: -
V gene: TRBV6-6
CDR3 DNA: TGTGCCAGCAGCTACAGAGGGGGAACGGGCAGGCCCCAAGAGACCCAGTACTTC
CDR3 protein: CASSYRGGTGRPQETQYF

J gene: TRBJ2-1
D gene: -
clone size: many
V gene: TRBV15
CDR3 DNA: TGTGCCACCAGTCCCTCAAGATACAATGAGCAGTTCTTC
CDR3 protein: CATSPSRYNEQFF

J gene: TRBJ2-1
D gene: -
clone size: few
V gene: TRBV24-1
CDR3 DNA: TGTGCCACCAGTGATTTGCGGGGAGGCGAGCAGTTCTTC
CDR3 protein: CATSDLRGGEQFF

J gene: TRBJ2-1
D gene: TRBD2
clone size: -
V gene: TRBV4-1
CDR3 DNA: TGCGCCAGCAGCCAGGCGAACCGGGACTATACACGACAGCGTCCCTACAATGAGCAGTTCTTC
CDR3 protein: CASSQANRDYTRQRPYNEQFF

J gene: TRBJ1-2
D gene: -
clone size: -
V gene: TRBV14
CDR3 DNA: TGTGCCAGCAGCCCTTGGACAGCTAACTATGGCTACACCTTC
CDR3 protein: CASSPWTANYGYTF

J gene: TRBJ1-1
D gene: -
clone size: -
V gene: TRBV14
CDR3 DNA: TGTGCCAGCAGCTCTTGGCGCACCGGTGAAGCTTTCTTT
CDR3 protein: CASSSWRTGEAFF

J gene: TRBJ2-3
D gene: -
clone size: few
V gene: TRBV10-2
CDR3 DNA: TGCGCCAGCGCTACTAGTCAGCATACGCAGTATTTT
CDR3 protein: CASATSQHTQYF

J gene: TRBJ1-3
D gene: -
clone size: few
V gene: TRBV27
CDR3 DNA: TGTGCCAGCAGCGATACCCCTTTGGCTGGAAACACCATATATTTT
CDR3 protein: CASSDTPLAGNTIYF

J gene: TRBJ1-1
D gene: -
clone size: many
V gene: TRBV15
CDR3 DNA: TGTGCCACCAGCAGAGTGCAGAGGAACACTGAAGCTTTCTTT
CDR3 protein: CATSRVQRNTEAFF

J gene: TRBJ2-1
D gene: -
clone size: -
V gene: TRBV3-1
CDR3 DNA: TGTGCCAGCAGCCCTCTCTCCCCGTACAATGAGCAGTTCTTC
CDR3 protein: CASSPLSPYNEQFF

J gene: TRBJ2-3
D gene: TRBD2
clone size: -
V gene: TRBV4-2
CDR3 DNA: TGTGCCAGCAGACTCTCCCCTAGCGGGGGGGCCGGGGATACGCAGTATTTT
CDR3 protein: CASRLSPSGGAGDTQYF

J gene: TRBJ1-6
D gene: -
clone size: few
V gene: TRBV7-8
CDR3 DNA: TGTGCCAGCAGCTTAGCGGCAGCCAATAATTCACCCCTCCACTTT
CDR3 protein: CASSLAAANNSPLHF

J gene: TRBJ1-4
D gene: -
clone size: few
V gene: TRBV6-1
CDR3 DNA: TGTGCCAGCAGACCTCCAGGGGCCCCGAAACTGTTTTTT
CDR3 protein: CASRPPGAPKLFF

J gene: TRBJ1-4
D gene: -
clone size: few
V gene: TRBV19
CDR3 DNA: TGTGCCAGTAGTATTGGGGGCAAAAAACTGTTTTTT
CDR3 protein: CASSIGGKKLFF

J gene: TRBJ2-1
D gene: TRBD1
clone size: many
V gene: TRBV29-1
CDR3 DNA: TGCAGCGTCACGGACAGGGTGGTGGGTGAGCAGTTCTTC
CDR3 protein: CSVTDRVVGEQFF

J gene: TRBJ1-3
D gene: -
clone size: -
V gene: TRBV2
CDR3 DNA: TGTGCCAGCAGTGAATTGGCGAACACCATATATTTT
CDR3 protein: CASSELANTIYF

J gene: TRBJ2-3
D gene: TRBD2
clone size: many
V gene: TRBV7-6
CDR3 DNA: TGTGCCAGCAGCCCGAGCGGGGCCACAGATACGCAGTATTTT
CDR3 protein: CASSPSGATDTQYF

J gene: TRBJ1-5
D gene: -
clone size: -
V gene: TRBV19
CDR3 DNA: TGTGCCAGTAGCCTCGACACTAGCAATCAGCCCCAGCATTTT
CDR3 protein: CASSLDTSNQPQHF

J gene: TRBJ1-2
D gene: -
clone size: -
V gene: TRBV20-1
CDR3 DNA: TGCAGTGCCAGATTGACGGGACAAGATTATGGCTACACCTTC
CDR3 protein: CSARLTGQDYGYTF

J gene: TRBJ2-1
D gene: TRBD1
clone size: -
V gene: TRBV12-3/TRBV12-4
CDR3 DNA: TGTGCCAGCAGTGGACAGGGCTATGAGCAGTTCTTC
CDR3 protein: CASSGQGYEQFF

J gene: TRBJ1-1
D gene: -
clone size: -
V gene: TRBV4-2
CDR3 DNA: TGTGCCAGCAGCTTTCCGGGGGTAGCTGAAGCTTTCTTT
CDR3 protein: CASSFPGVAEAFF

J gene: TRBJ1-5
D gene: TRBD1
clone size: few
V gene: TRBV7-9
CDR3 DNA: TGTGCCAGCAGCTTAGGGACAGGGGGTGGCAATCAGCCCCAGCATTTT
CDR3 protein: CASSLGTGGGNQPQHF

J gene: TRBJ1-6
D gene: -
clone size: many
V gene: TRBV27
CDR3 DNA: TGTGCCAGCAACGGAGGGGAGTCGACCATGAATTCACCCCTCCACTTT
CDR3 protein: CASNGGESTMNSPLHF

J gene: TRBJ2-1
D gene: TRBD2
clone size: many
V gene: TRBV7-2
CDR3 DNA: TGTGCCAGCAGCACAACTAGCGGGGGGGTCAGGAATGAGCAGTTCTTC
CDR3 protein: CASSTTSGGVRNEQFF

J gene: TRBJ1-1
D gene: -
clone size: many
V gene: TRBV20-1
CDR3 DNA: TGCAGTGCCCCGCGCCCCGGGGGCACTGAAGCTTTCTTT
CDR3 protein: CSAPRPGGTEAFF

J gene: TRBJ2-5
D gene: TRBD1
clone size: -
V gene: TRBV12-5
CDR3 DNA: TGTGCTAGTGGGACAGGGATAGATTTGGAGACCCAGTACTTC
CDR3 protein: CASGTGIDLETQYF

J gene: TRBJ2-5
D gene: -
clone size: -
V gene: TRBV24-1
CDR3 DNA: TGTGCCACCAGTGATTCGACAGTAAGCCAAGAGGCCCAGTACTTC
CDR3 protein: CATSDSTVSQEAQYF

J gene: TRBJ2-1
D gene: TRBD2
clone size: few
V gene: TRBV12-3/TRBV12-4
CDR3 DNA: TGTGCCAGCAGTGTTAGCGGGGGGGCGTTGGGTGAGCAGTTCTTC
CDR3 protein: CASSVSGGALGEQFF

J gene: TRBJ1-5
D gene: -
clone size: -
V gene: TRBV7-7
CDR3 DNA: TGTGCTAGCAGCTTAGGGAAGTCTTTGGGCAATCAGCCCCAGCATTTT
CDR3 protein: CASSLGKSLGNQPQHF

J gene: TRBJ1-3
D gene: -
clone size: -
V gene: TRBV5-8
CDR3 DNA: TGTGCCAGCAGCTTGCTCGCGACAGTGGTCTCTGGAAACACCATATATTTT
CDR3 protein: CASSLLATVVSGNTIYF

J gene: TRBJ2-1
D gene: -
clone size: many
V gene: TRBV27
CDR3 DNA: TGTGCCAGCAAATCCCAGAGCTCCTACAATGAGCAGTTCTTC
CDR3 protein: CASKSQSSYNEQFF

J gene: TRBJ2-5
D gene: -
clone size: many
V gene: TRBV6-6
CDR3 DNA: TGTGCCAGCAGTTACGAAGAGAACGGCCAAGAGACCCAGTACTTC
CDR3 protein: CASSYEENGQETQYF

J gene: TRBJ1-1
D gene: -
clone size: few
V gene: TRBV14
CDR3 DNA: TGTGCCAGCAGTCAAGGGCTCGGAGGGATGAAGGACACTGAAGCTTTCTTT
CDR3 protein: CASSQGLGGMKDTEAFF

J gene: TRBJ2-5
D gene: -
clone size: many
V gene: TRBV25-1
CDR3 DNA: TGTGCCAGCAGTGAATATCGGGGATTGGAGACCCAGTACTTC
CDR3 protein: CASSEYRGLETQYF

J gene: TRBJ2-5
D gene: -
clone size: -
V gene: TRBV7-2
CDR3 DNA: TGTGCCAGCAGCAAGAGGACAGACCAAGAGACCCAGTACTTC
CDR3 protein: CASSKRTDQETQYF

J gene: TRBJ1-1
D gene: -
clone size: -
V gene: TRBV11-2
CDR3 DNA: TGTGCCAGCAGCCCGGGGAGGGGGTCCACAGCTTTCTTT
CDR3 protein: CASSPGRGSTAFF

J gene: TRBJ2-4
D gene: -
clone size: -
V gene: TRBV5-1
CDR3 DNA: TGCGCCAGCAGCTTGGACTTCCTAGCCAAAAACATTCAGTACTTC
CDR3 protein: CASSLDFLAKNIQYF

J gene: TRBJ2-5
D gene: TRBD2
clone size: few
V gene: TRBV25-1
CDR3 DNA: TGTGCCAGCAGTGAATGGGGACTAGCGGGGCCCCAAGAGACCCAGTACTTC
CDR3 protein: CASSEWGLAGPQETQYF

J gene: TRBJ1-5
D gene: -
clone size: many
V gene: TRBV7-3
CDR3 DNA: TGTGCCAGCAGCTTGGGTCGGGGTCAGCCCCAGCATTTT
CDR3 protein: CASSLGRGQPQHF